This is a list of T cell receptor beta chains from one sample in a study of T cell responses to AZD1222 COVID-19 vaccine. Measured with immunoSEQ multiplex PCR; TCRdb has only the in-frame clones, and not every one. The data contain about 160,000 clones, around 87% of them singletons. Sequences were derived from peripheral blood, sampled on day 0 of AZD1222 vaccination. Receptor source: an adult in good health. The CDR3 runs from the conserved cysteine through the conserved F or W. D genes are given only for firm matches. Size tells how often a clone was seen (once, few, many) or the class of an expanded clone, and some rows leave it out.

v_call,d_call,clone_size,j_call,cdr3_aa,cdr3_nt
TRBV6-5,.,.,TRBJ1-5,CASSPQAGYNQPQHF,TGTGCCAGCAGTCCCCAAGCCGGGTACAATCAGCCCCAGCATTTT
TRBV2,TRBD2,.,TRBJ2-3,CASSELAGADTQYF,TGTGCCAGCAGTGAACTAGCGGGGGCAGATACGCAGTATTTT
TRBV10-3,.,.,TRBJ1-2,CAISESKPRRDGYTF,TGTGCCATCAGTGAGTCGAAGCCTCGCCGCGATGGCTACACCTTC
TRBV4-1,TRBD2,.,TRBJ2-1,CASSPTISGAIHNEQFF,TGCGCCAGCAGCCCCACAATTAGCGGGGCCATCCACAATGAGCAGTTCTTC
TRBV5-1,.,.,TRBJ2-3,CASSPPSDTQYF,TGCGCCAGCAGCCCCCCCTCGGATACGCAGTATTTT
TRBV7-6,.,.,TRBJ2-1,CASSRGLEFYNEQFF,TGTGCCAGCAGCCGGGGGCTGGAGTTTTACAATGAGCAGTTCTTC
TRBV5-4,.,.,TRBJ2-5,CASSSNVGETQYF,TGTGCCAGCAGCTCGAACGTGGGGGAGACCCAGTACTTC
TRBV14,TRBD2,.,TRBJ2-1,CASSRIPGLAGGHNEQFF,TGTGCCAGCAGCCGCATCCCGGGACTAGCGGGGGGGCACAATGAGCAGTTCTTC
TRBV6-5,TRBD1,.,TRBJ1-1,CASSYFGTGKAFF,TGTGCCAGCAGTTACTTCGGGACAGGGAAAGCTTTCTTT
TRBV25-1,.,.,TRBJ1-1,CASSNDGEAFF,TGTGCCAGCAGTAATGACGGTGAAGCTTTCTTT
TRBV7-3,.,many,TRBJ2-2,CASSLQPSQNTGELFF,TGTGCCAGCAGCTTACAACCTAGCCAAAACACCGGGGAGCTGTTTTTT
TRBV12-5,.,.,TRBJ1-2,CASGPSLRDTNYGYTF,TGTGCTAGTGGTCCATCCCTCAGAGATACTAACTATGGCTACACCTTC
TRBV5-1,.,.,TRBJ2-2,CASSLVDGAGELFF,TGCGCCAGCAGCTTGGTCGACGGTGCCGGGGAGCTGTTTTTT
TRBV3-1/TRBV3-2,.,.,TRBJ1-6,CASSQVVPGNSPLHF,TGTGCCAGCAGCCAAGTAGTTCCCGGTAATTCACCCCTCCACTTT
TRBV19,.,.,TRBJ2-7,CASSLNSGYEQYF,TGTGCCAGTAGTCTTAACTCAGGCTACGAGCAGTACTTC
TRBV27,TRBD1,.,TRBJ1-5,CASSPGTGYNQPQHF,TGTGCCAGCAGTCCCGGGACAGGGTATAATCAGCCCCAGCATTTT
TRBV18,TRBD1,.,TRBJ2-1,CASSPGQDNEQFF,TGTGCCAGCTCACCCGGACAGGACAATGAGCAGTTCTTC
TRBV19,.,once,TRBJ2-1,CASRGGWEQFF,TGTGCCAGTAGGGGCGGCTGGGAGCAGTTCTTC
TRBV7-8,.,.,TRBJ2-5,CASSRDQETQYF,TGTGCCAGCAGCCGGGATCAAGAGACCCAGTACTTC
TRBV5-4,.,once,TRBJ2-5,CASSPRSIGAEETQYF,TGTGCCAGCAGCCCTCGGTCTATTGGGGCCGAAGAGACCCAGTACTTC
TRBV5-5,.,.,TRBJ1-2,CASSLDRGWYGYTF,TGTGCCAGCAGCTTGGACCGGGGTTGGTATGGCTACACCTTC
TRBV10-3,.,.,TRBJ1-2,CAISESYGYTF,TGTGCCATCAGTGAGTCGTATGGCTACACCTTC
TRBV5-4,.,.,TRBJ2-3,CASSLDRTTDTQYF,TGTGCCAGCAGCTTAGACCGAACCACAGATACGCAGTATTTT
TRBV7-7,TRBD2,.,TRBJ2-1,CASSLGSGLAAGYNEQFF,TGTGCTAGCAGCTTAGGGAGTGGACTAGCGGCGGGCTACAATGAGCAGTTCTTC
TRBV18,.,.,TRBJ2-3,CASSPPPSGSPDTQYF,TGTGCCAGCTCACCCCCCCCGTCAGGTTCGCCAGATACGCAGTATTTT
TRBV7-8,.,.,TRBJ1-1,CASSLQGGKKAFF,TGTGCCAGCAGCTTACAGGGCGGGAAAAAAGCTTTCTTT
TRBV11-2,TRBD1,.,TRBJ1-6,CASSLDDRGQSYNSPLHF,TGTGCCAGCAGCTTAGACGATAGGGGACAGTCCTATAATTCACCCCTCCACTTT